One and the same sample provided the 26 T cell receptor beta chains below, sequenced in a study of cytomegalovirus exposure and HLA in healthy donors. PCR amplification relied on 60 Vbeta primers (plus 13 Jbeta primers). Clones were sequenced by immunoSEQ multiplex PCR, and TCRdb holds only the in-frame ones, with some missing. Here the sample spans 160,000 or so clones, approximately 78% being singletons. Sequencing was performed on PBMCs. The receptors derive from a male donor in good health and CMV-seronegative.

V usage is TRBV7-9 and J usage is TRBJ1-2; no firm D call. The germline V gene has CDR1 SEHNR and CDR2 FQNEAQ (reference sequence). The CDR3 is made up of 13 amino acids. V was pared by 1 base and J by 4 bases, with 7 bases between. The CDR3 sequence is CASSLGQFYGYTF. DNA of the CDR3: TGTGCCAGCAGCTTAGGCCAGTTCTATGGCTACACCTTC.

This clone was counted once. The V gene is TRBV4-1, the J gene TRBJ2-3, with TRBD2 as a possible D gene (6 bases). V gave up 1 base and J gave up 0 bases, with 11 bases separating them. Germline assignment: CDR1 MGHRA and CDR2 YSYEKL. There are 16 residues in the CDR3. The CDR3 DNA sequence: TGCGCCAGCAGCCAAGGAAATAGCGGTAGCACAGATACGCAGTATTTT. Protein sequence: CASSQGNSGSTDTQYF.

This chain connects TRBV28 to TRBJ1-1; 7 positions match TRBD1. CDR1 and CDR2 (germline): MDHEN, SYDVKM. The junction had 7 bases not matched to a gene; V was cut back by 7 bases and J by 8 bases. The CDR3 has 12 amino acids. The CDR3 sequence: CASTRDRGEAFF. As DNA, the CDR3 is TGTGCCAGCACCCGGGACAGAGGCGAAGCTTTCTTT.

This clone has a handful of counts. The genes are TRBV7-9 and TRBJ2-7; D may be TRBD2 (5 bases). Trimming removed 1 base at V and 4 bases at J, with 5 bases between. Germline V gene data show CDR1 as SEHNR and CDR2 as FQNEAQ (reference sequence). This CDR3 is 12 amino acids long. The CDR3 here is CASSLGEYEQYF. Written as DNA, the CDR3 is TGTGCCAGCAGCTTAGGGGAGTACGAGCAGTACTTC.

Written as DNA, the CDR3 is TGTGCCAGCAGCGCGAGGACTAGCGGGGGAACCGGGGAGCTGTTTTTT. Translation: CASSARTSGGTGELFF. V is TRBV7-2 and J is TRBJ2-2; 13 positions agree with TRBD2. The CDR3 is 16 residues long. The V gene's germline CDR1 is SGHTA and CDR2 FQGNSA. After removal of 5 bases from V and 5 bases from J, the junction contained 5 bases not matched to a gene. Looking up the rest from reference TRBV7-2 and TRBJ2-2 gives the full variable domain: GAGVSQSPSNKVTEKGKDVELRCDPISGHTALYWYRQSLGQGLEFLIYFQGNSAPDKSGLPSDRFSAERTGGSVSTLTIQRTQQEDSAVYLCASSARTSGGTGELFFGEGSRLTVL.

The chain uses TRBV5-4 and TRBJ1-6, with 7 bases matching TRBD1. The CDR3 is 13 amino acids. From germline, CDR1 is SGHNT and CDR2 YYREEE (reference sequence). V lost 2 bases to trimming and J lost 7 bases; unmatched junction nucleotides: 0. CDR3 sequence (DNA): TGTGCCAGCAGCTTACAGGGGAATTCACCCCTCCACTTT. Amino acids: CASSLQGNSPLHF.

The chain recombines TRBV11-2 with TRBJ2-1, with 9 bases identical to TRBD1. The CDR3 has 12 residues. V lost 7 bases, J lost 8 bases, and 3 bases stayed unmatched. In germline, CDR1 is SGHAT, CDR2 FQNNGV. CDR3: CASNTGGDEQFF. For the CDR3, the DNA is TGTGCCAGCAACACAGGGGGCGATGAGCAGTTCTTC.

V usage is TRBV27 and J usage is TRBJ1-2; 10 bases match TRBD1. The CDR3 totals 14 residues. Trimming took 4 bases from V and 2 from J; bases not matched to a gene: 1. Germline loops: CDR1 MNHEY, CDR2 SMNVEV (reference sequence). CDR3 sequence reads: CASSWGQGNYGYTF. The CDR3 DNA follows: TGTGCCAGCAGTTGGGGACAGGGGAACTATGGCTACACCTTC.

The V and J genes are TRBV19 and TRBJ2-1; no clear D gene. Germline CDR1 LNHDA, CDR2 SQIVND (reference sequence). The CDR3 is 13 residues long. V shed 1 base and J shed 10 bases, with 11 bases lying between them. In nucleotides, the CDR3 is TGTGCCAGTAGTATAGGCTTCCCTCGGGAGCAGTTCTTC. Its translation: CASSIGFPREQFF.

J is TRBJ1-1 and V is TRBV5-1; D gene ambiguous. The V and J ends lost 0 bases and 1 base respectively, with 7 bases between them. The CDR3 runs to 14 residues. Germline V gene sequence: CDR1 SGHRS, CDR2 YFSETQ. In DNA, the CDR3 is TGCGCCAGCAGCTTGGGCCTAGGGAACACTGAAGCTTTCTTT. It encodes CASSLGLGNTEAFF.

The V and J genes are TRBV21-1 and TRBJ2-5; the listed D gene, TRBD2, was not tested against the DNA. TRBV21-1 represents a pseudogene. The CDR3 totals 13 residues. CDR3 in DNA: TGTGCCAGCAGCAAAGGAGACCAAGAGACCCAGTACTTC. This codes for CASSKGDQETQYF.

CDR3 sequence: CASSSQGQVYEQYF. CDR3 in DNA: TGTGCCAGCAGTTCGCAGGGTCAAGTCTACGAGCAGTACTTC. V is TRBV6-5 and J is TRBJ2-7; weak D call: TRBD1 (5 bases). Germline CDR1 and CDR2: MNHEY and SVGAGI. The V and J ends lost 4 bases and 3 bases respectively, with 13 bases between them. The CDR3 runs to 14 residues.

The chain has TRBV10-3 and TRBJ2-7, with no clear D. The germline CDR1 and CDR2 sequences are ENHRY and SYGVKD. The CDR3 runs to 12 residues. The V end lost 3 bases, the J end lost 4 bases, and 7 bases lay between the germline ends. CDR3 nucleotides: TGTGCCATCAGTGATCAACAGTACGAGCAGTACTTC. It codes for CAISDQQYEQYF.

The V call is TRBV11-2, the J call TRBJ2-3; 7 bases are shared with TRBD1. V lost 5 bases and J lost 2; bases outside the gene matches: 13. This CDR3 region has 17 residues. Germline V gene data show CDR1 as SGHAT and CDR2 as FQNNGV. CDR3 bases: TGTGCCAGCAGCCAGGTCTTTCAGGGGGAACACACAGATACGCAGTATTTT. Its protein is CASSQVFQGEHTDTQYF.

V usage is TRBV4-1 and J usage is TRBJ1-1; D gene unclear. The CDR3 covers 15 residues. V dropped 1 base and J dropped 0 bases, with 9 bases sitting between them. CDR1 is MGHRA, CDR2 YSYEKL, per germline. CDR3 nucleotide sequence: TGCGCCAGCAGCCAAGGAGACAAAGTGAACACTGAAGCTTTCTTT. It specifies CASSQGDKVNTEAFF.

The rearrangement joins TRBV18 to TRBJ2-7; the D gene is possibly TRBD2 (5 bases). V lost 3 bases to trimming and J lost 7 bases, with 16 bases between them. This CDR3 has 14 residues. The germline CDR1 and CDR2 sequences are KGHSH and LQKENI. The CDR3 loop reads CASSPPVPPGEQYF. CDR3 DNA: TGTGCCAGCTCACCTCCAGTTCCCCCGGGGGAGCAGTACTTC.

The chain carries TRBV7-8 and TRBJ2-5; no definite D call. TRBJ2-7 matches the DNA end more closely, so the J call is doubtful. Germline V gene lookup returns CDR1 SGHVS and CDR2 FQNEAQ. This CDR3 has 15 amino acids. CDR3 DNA sequence: TGTGCCAGCAGCTTAGTAGGCACAGTCAATAACGAGCAGTACTTC. It encodes CASSLVGTVNNEQYF.

This clone showed up just a few times. The chain links TRBV6-1 to TRBJ1-3, with 7 bases fitting TRBD1. V gave up 5 bases and J gave up 0 bases; unmatched junction bases: 4. The CDR3 extends over 15 amino acids. Germline V gene data show CDR1 as MNHNS and CDR2 as SASEGT. In nucleotides, the CDR3 is TGTGCCAGCAGTCGCAGGGGGTTCTCTGGAAACACCATATATTTT. Amino acids: CASSRRGFSGNTIYF.

The chain recombines TRBV19 with TRBJ1-5; TRBD1 is a possible D gene (5 bases). V lost 3 bases and J 0 bases, leaving 9 bases between the germline ends. CDR1 is LNHDA, CDR2 SQIVND, per germline (reference sequence). The CDR3 has 15 amino acids. CDR3 in amino acids: CASSIQGGSNQPQHF. CDR3 sequence (DNA): TGTGCCAGTAGTATCCAGGGTGGTAGCAATCAGCCCCAGCATTTT.

This clone is a singleton in its sample. The J gene is TRBJ2-5, the V gene TRBV5-6; 15 bases map to TRBD2. Germline V gene data show CDR1 as SGHDT and CDR2 as YYEEEE. With 4 bases clipped from V and 5 bases from J, the junction kept 3 bases outside the gene matches. The CDR3 sequence is 15 residues long. The CDR3 spells CASSKGLAGGETQYF. The CDR3, as DNA: TGTGCCAGCAGCAAGGGACTAGCGGGGGGTGAGACCCAGTACTTC.

The V and J genes are TRBV5-1 and TRBJ2-1; the match to TRBD1 covers 10 bases. Trimming at V came to 2 bases and at J to 9 bases, leaving 5 bases not matched to a gene. CDR1 and CDR2 from the germline V gene are SGHRS and YFSETQ. The CDR3 extends over 14 amino acids. CDR3 sequence reads: CASSFGTGVGEQFF. CDR3 DNA sequence: TGCGCCAGCAGCTTTGGGACAGGGGTCGGTGAGCAGTTCTTC.

The gene calls are TRBV6-4 and TRBJ2-3; no firm D call. Germline V CDR1 and CDR2: MRHNA, SNTAGT. The CDR3 is 14 residues long. Trimming cost V 3 bases and J 4 bases, with 11 bases left between them. CDR3 in amino acids: CASSESQASDTQYF. The CDR3 nucleotides are TGTGCCAGCAGTGAAAGCCAAGCGTCAGATACGCAGTATTTT.

The J gene is TRBJ2-1, the V gene TRBV18; the D gene is possibly TRBD1 (5 bases). Germline V lookup: CDR1 KGHSH, CDR2 LQKENI. V was shortened by 3 bases and J by 10 bases, with 16 bases between the two germline ends. This CDR3 region has 14 residues. The CDR3: CASSPSVGTGEQFF. CDR3 sequence (DNA): TGTGCCAGCTCACCTTCCGTCGGTACAGGAGAGCAGTTCTTC.

This sequence joins TRBV7-3 and TRBJ2-3, with 8 bases aligning to TRBD1. Germline loops: CDR1 SGHTA, CDR2 FQGTGA. The CDR3 loop spans 15 amino acids. The J segment lost 3 bases and the V segment lost 3 bases, leaving 5 bases of the junction unmatched. The CDR3 here is CASSFGQGETDTQYF. The CDR3 DNA is TGTGCCAGCAGCTTCGGACAGGGAGAGACAGATACGCAGTATTTT.

Note on this clone: This sample also contains other DNA sequences that code for the same CDR3. The chain has TRBV5-1 and TRBJ1-1, with D hard to call. The V gene's germline CDR1 is SGHRS and CDR2 YFSETQ. Trimming cost V 0 bases and J 0 bases, with 9 bases left between them. This CDR3 is built from 15 residues. The CDR3 nucleotides read TGCGCCAGCAGCTTGGCTGGAACAGTGAACACTGAAGCTTTCTTT. This sequence encodes CASSLAGTVNTEAFF.

Only one count was recorded for this clone. The chain uses TRBV2 and TRBJ2-2; tentatively, D is TRBD1 (6 bases). Trimming removed 4 bases at V and 7 bases at J, with 19 bases between. From germline, CDR1 is SNHLY and CDR2 FYNNEI. CDR3 length: 16 amino acids. CDR3 amino acids: CASSGPGQSLGGELFF. The CDR3 DNA sequence: TGTGCCAGCAGTGGCCCCGGACAGTCCCTGGGCGGGGAGCTGTTTTTT.